The 14 T cell receptor beta chains below were found in one sample sequenced in a study of cytomegalovirus exposure and HLA in healthy donors. A multiplex PCR was run with 60 Vbeta primers and 13 Jbeta primers. The repertoire was sequenced with immunoSEQ multiplex PCR; TCRdb's copy has only in-frame clones and lacks some. The data show tens of thousands of clones, roughly 86% seen once. Input material: PBMCs. Receptors were obtained from a woman younger than 35 in good health and CMV-seropositive.

This sequence joins TRBV6-5 and TRBJ1-2; D call uncertain. V was trimmed by 5 bases and J by 4 bases, leaving 11 bases between them. The CDR3 has 13 amino acids. The germline V gene has CDR1 MNHEY and CDR2 SVGAGI. CDR3 in amino acids: CASSPGVGYGYTF. The CDR3 DNA reads as TGTGCCAGCAGTCCCGGGGTTGGCTATGGCTACACCTTC.

This chain uses TRBV5-1 with TRBJ1-1; tentative D call: TRBD1 (5 bases). Looked up from germline, CDR1 is SGHRS and CDR2 is YFSETQ. V was cut by 7 bases and J by 8 bases, with 24 bases left in between. The length of the CDR3 is 15 residues. CDR3 in DNA: TGCGCCAGCTGCCCTCAGGCAGGGCTTGTAACCGAAGCTTTCTTT. Its protein product is CASCPQAGLVTEAFF.

The CDR3 nucleotides are TGCAGCGTCCAGACAGGCTCTAATCAGCCCCAGCATTTT. It specifies CSVQTGSNQPQHF. The chain joins TRBV29-1 to TRBJ1-5; D perhaps matches TRBD1 (6 bases). V gave up 6 bases and J gave up 4 bases, with 13 bases separating them. In germline, CDR1 is SQVTM, CDR2 ANQGSEA. CDR3 length: 13 amino acids. The variable domain in full, with the rest retrieved from reference TRBV29-1 and TRBJ1-5, is SAVISQKPSRDICQRGTSLTIQCQVDSQVTMMFWYRQQPGQSLTLIATANQGSEATYESGFVIDKFPISRPNLTFSTLTVSNMSPEDSSIYLCSVQTGSNQPQHFGDGTRLSIL.

This sequence joins TRBV27 and TRBJ2-1, with a tentative D call TRBD2 (6 bases). CDR3 size: 15 residues. In germline, CDR1 is MNHEY, CDR2 SMNVEV (reference sequence). V was shortened by 5 bases and J by 8 bases, with 19 bases between the two germline ends. The CDR3 nucleotides are TGTGCCAGCAGTACCAATACGGCGGGCGGGGATGAGCAGTTCTTC. Amino acid sequence: CASSTNTAGGDEQFF.

The V gene is TRBV5-1, the J gene TRBJ1-4, with D maybe TRBD1 (5 bases). Trimming pared 4 bases from V and 3 bases from J, leaving 10 bases between. Germline V gene sequence: CDR1 SGHRS, CDR2 YFSETQ. The CDR3 length is 14 residues. The CDR3 DNA reads as TGCGCCAGCAGCCGACAGTTAGCTAATGAAAAACTGTTTTTT. This encodes CASSRQLANEKLFF.

V is TRBV4-2 and J is TRBJ1-3; D call uncertain. The V gene's germline CDR1 is LGHNA and CDR2 YNFKEQ. Trimming took off 1 base at V and 0 bases at J, with 10 bases between the two ends. This CDR3 is built from 16 residues. DNA of the CDR3: TGTGCCAGCAGCCAAGTGTCCTACTTCTCTGGAAACACCATATATTTT. This gives the protein CASSQVSYFSGNTIYF.

This clone was detected only a few times. V usage is TRBV4-1 and J usage is TRBJ2-1; TRBD2 matches at 11 bases. There are 14 residues in the CDR3. Looked up from germline, CDR1 is MGHRA and CDR2 is YSYEKL. Unmatched junction bases numbered 8, after V lost 3 bases and J lost 13 bases. CDR3 in amino acids: CASSQPTTSGVQFF. The CDR3 region has the DNA TGCGCCAGCAGCCAGCCGACGACTAGCGGGGTACAGTTCTTC.

The gene calls are TRBV28 and TRBJ1-5, with TRBD1 identical over 7 bases. The CDR3 covers 16 residues. The germline V gene encodes CDR1 MDHEN and CDR2 SYDVKM. The V and J ends lost 5 bases and 3 bases, in that order; junction bases with no gene match: 10. CDR3 DNA sequence: TGTGCCAGCAGTGCCGGGACAGCCTATCTCAATCAGCCCCAGCATTTT. Protein product: CASSAGTAYLNQPQHF.

This rearrangement joins TRBV7-2 to TRBJ2-6; a possible D gene is TRBD1 (6 bases). CDR1 and CDR2 from the germline V gene are SGHTA and FQGNSA. The CDR3 length is 14 residues. V lost 5 bases and J 8 bases, leaving 13 bases between the germline ends. CDR3 DNA: TGTGCCAGCAGCCAAGCTAGGGGGTCCAACGTCCTGACTTTC. It encodes CASSQARGSNVLTF.

Only one count was recorded for this clone. The gene calls are TRBV5-4 and TRBJ2-2, with TRBD1 matching over 8 bases. From germline, CDR1 is SGHNT and CDR2 YYREEE (reference sequence). Trimming cost V 0 bases and J 6 bases; bases outside gene matches: 4. The CDR3 has 15 amino acids. This chain's CDR3 is CASSLGDRSPGELFF. As DNA, the CDR3 is TGTGCCAGCAGCTTGGGGGACAGGTCCCCCGGGGAGCTGTTTTTT.

V and J are TRBV28 and TRBJ1-1; possibly TRBD1 for D (5 bases). The V end was cut by 6 bases, the J end by 1 base, with 9 bases between. The CDR3 contains 13 residues. Germline V gene lookup returns CDR1 MDHEN and CDR2 SYDVKM. The chain's CDR3 is CASRPGQNTEAFF. The CDR3 DNA reads TGTGCCAGCAGACCCGGACAGAACACTGAAGCTTTCTTT.

This chain uses TRBV5-6 with TRBJ2-5, with D perhaps matching TRBD2 (6 bases). Judging by the DNA end, TRBJ2-7 fits better; the J call may be wrong. This CDR3 has 16 amino acids. Per germline, CDR1 SGHDT and CDR2 YYEEEE. The CDR3 protein is CASSLGRGKRSYEQYF. CDR3 coding DNA: TGTGCCAGCAGCTTGGGGCGCGGGAAGCGGTCCTACGAGCAGTACTTC.

The chain employs TRBV19 and TRBJ2-7, with D possibly being TRBD1 (5 bases). The germline V gene encodes CDR1 LNHDA and CDR2 SQIVND (reference sequence). The ends were cut back, 9 bases at V and 3 bases at J, with 18 bases in the middle. The CDR3 spans 14 residues. The CDR3 here is CASSDSSLGYEQYF. The CDR3 DNA reads as TGTGCCAGCAGTGACAGTTCCCTAGGCTACGAGCAGTACTTC.

The chain has TRBV9 and TRBJ2-7; D might be TRBD1 (5 bases). The germline V gene encodes CDR1 SGDLS and CDR2 YYNGEE. There are 14 residues in the CDR3. V gave up 0 bases and J gave up 0 bases, with 7 bases separating them. CDR3 nucleotide sequence: TGTGCCAGCAGCGTAGACGGACACTCCTACGAGCAGTACTTC. Amino acid sequence: CASSVDGHSYEQYF.